This T cell receptor (beta chain) was documented in a study of cytomegalovirus exposure and HLA in healthy donors. General study results and limits: Among TCR beta chains of equal frequency, HLA-associated ones were more clonally expanded in a later analysis. Reportedly, TCR beta sequences accurately predicted HLA-A and HLA-B alleles in most subjects. CMV serostatus was the sole immune exposure data available. As a later analysis showed, a missense DCLRE1C variant was linked to trimming of TCR beta V- and J-genes.

About this clone: What it binds is not known.

The CDR3 contains 16 residues. V was clipped by 2 bases and J by 5 bases; unmatched bases: 7. Germline CDR1 and CDR2: SEHNR and FQNEAQ (reference sequence). With 60 Vbeta and 13 Jbeta primers, the PCR was carried out. Data came from immunoSEQ multiplex PCR; TCRdb stores just in-frame clones and leaves some out. The table lists under 90,000 clones. The sample taken for sequencing was PBMCs. V is TRBV7-9 and J is TRBJ2-1; 9 bases are shared with TRBD2. This TCR derives from a man between 45 and 60 years old in good health and CMV-seropositive. This CDR3 is CASSLRSGSGDNEQFF. In nucleotides, the CDR3 is TGTGCCAGCAGCTTACGTAGCGGGAGTGGGGACAATGAGCAGTTCTTC.